These T cell receptor beta chains were read from a single sample in a study of cytomegalovirus exposure and HLA in healthy donors. TCRdb keeps only in-frame clones here, not all; method: immunoSEQ multiplex PCR. The sample has around 64,000 clones, roughly 75% seen once; the top ten hold roughly 7.1%. The sequenced material came from PBMCs. Every receptor here comes from a man aged 25-40 years in good health and CMV-seropositive. CDR3s leave out the opening cysteine and the closing phenylalanine or tryptophan.

v_gene	j_gene	CDR3aa
TRBV25-1	TRBJ1-1	ASSEYDGRNTEAF
TRBV7-9	NA	ASSLARGQGSYEQY
TRBV11-2	TRBJ1-3	ASSLEAGPSGNTIY
TRBV7-6	TRBJ1-1	ASSWGQRGRGAF
TRBV11-3	TRBJ2-2	ASSRAGWEWDTGELF
TRBV4-1	TRBJ2-2	ASSPGGELF
TRBV30	TRBJ1-1	AWRGLEAF
TRBV5-6	TRBJ1-1	ASSLQGAPAF
TRBV15	TRBJ2-5	ATSSRGGRETQY
TRBV7-2	TRBJ2-1	ASSLDVFAGGRNEQF
TRBV9	TRBJ1-2	ASSPSTGLQGGYT
TRBV29-1	TRBJ2-1	SAHGDRGYGEQF
TRBV9	TRBJ1-4	ASSVGQGVATNEKLF
TRBV7-2	TRBJ1-2	ASRGGPSTNYT
TRBV29-1	TRBJ1-2	SVGPRQAYGYT
TRBV19	TRBJ2-2	ASSAGQINTGELF
TRBV28	TRBJ1-2	ASSSATGLRDYGYT
TRBV11-3	TRBJ2-3	ASSPSYGGTTDTQY
TRBV28	TRBJ2-5	ASSTQETQY
TRBV5-1	TRBJ2-4	ASSFGGEDIQY
TRBV15	TRBJ1-5	ATSSDRVAQPQH
TRBV29-1	TRBJ1-1	SASSGSKAF
TRBV9	TRBJ1-3	ASSVGEGISGNTIY
TRBV7-2	TRBJ2-7	ASSPGFRTYEQY